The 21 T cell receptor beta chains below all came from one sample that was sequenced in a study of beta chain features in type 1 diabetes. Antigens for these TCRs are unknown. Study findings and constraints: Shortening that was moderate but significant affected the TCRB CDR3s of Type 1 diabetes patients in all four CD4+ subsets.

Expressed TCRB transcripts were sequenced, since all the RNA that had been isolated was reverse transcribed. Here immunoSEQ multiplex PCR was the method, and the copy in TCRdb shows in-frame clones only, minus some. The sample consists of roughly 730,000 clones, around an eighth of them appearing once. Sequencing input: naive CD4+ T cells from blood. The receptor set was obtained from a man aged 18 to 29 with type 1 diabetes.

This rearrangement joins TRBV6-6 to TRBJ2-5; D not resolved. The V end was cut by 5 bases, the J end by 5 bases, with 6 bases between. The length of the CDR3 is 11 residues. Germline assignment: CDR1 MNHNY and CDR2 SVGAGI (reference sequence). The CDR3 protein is CASSHGETQYF. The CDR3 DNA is TGTGCCAGCAGTCACGGGGAGACCCAGTACTTC.

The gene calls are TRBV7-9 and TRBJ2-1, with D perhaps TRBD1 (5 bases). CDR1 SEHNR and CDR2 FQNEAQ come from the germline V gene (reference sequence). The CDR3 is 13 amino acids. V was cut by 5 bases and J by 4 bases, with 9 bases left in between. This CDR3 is CASSAAGYNEQFF. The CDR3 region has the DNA TGTGCCAGCAGCGCCGCAGGGTACAATGAGCAGTTCTTC.

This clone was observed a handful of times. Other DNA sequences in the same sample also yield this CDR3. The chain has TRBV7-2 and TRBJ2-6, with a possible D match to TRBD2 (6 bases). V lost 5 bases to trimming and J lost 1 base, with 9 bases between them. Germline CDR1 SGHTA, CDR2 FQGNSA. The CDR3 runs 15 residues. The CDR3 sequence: CASSARGSGANVLTF. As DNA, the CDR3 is TGTGCCAGCAGCGCACGGGGGTCTGGGGCCAACGTCCTGACTTTC.

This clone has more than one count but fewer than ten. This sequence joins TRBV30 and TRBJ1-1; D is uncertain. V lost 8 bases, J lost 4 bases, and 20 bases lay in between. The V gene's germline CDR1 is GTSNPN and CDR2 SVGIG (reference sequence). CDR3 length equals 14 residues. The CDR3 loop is CALAPDQATTEAFF. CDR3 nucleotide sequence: TGTGCCCTGGCCCCCGACCAGGCGACCACTGAAGCTTTCTTT.

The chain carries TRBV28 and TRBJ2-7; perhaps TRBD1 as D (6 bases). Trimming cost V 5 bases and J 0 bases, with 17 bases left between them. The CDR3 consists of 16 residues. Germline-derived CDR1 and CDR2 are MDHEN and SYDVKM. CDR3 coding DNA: TGTGCCAGCAGTCATCCCGGACAGTTAGCCTCCTACGAGCAGTACTTC. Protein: CASSHPGQLASYEQYF. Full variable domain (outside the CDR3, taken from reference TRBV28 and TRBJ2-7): DVKVTQSSRYLVKRTGEKVFLECVQDMDHENMFWYRQDPGLGLRLIYFSYDVKMKEKGDIPEGYSVSREKKERFSLILESASTNQTSMYLCASSHPGQLASYEQYFGPGTRLTVT.

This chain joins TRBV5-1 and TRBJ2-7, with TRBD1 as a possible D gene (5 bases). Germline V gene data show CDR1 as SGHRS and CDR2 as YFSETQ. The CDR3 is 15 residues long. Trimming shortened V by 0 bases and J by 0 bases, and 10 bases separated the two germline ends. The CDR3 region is CASSLGGQSSYEQYF. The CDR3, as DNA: TGCGCCAGCAGCTTGGGCGGACAAAGCTCCTACGAGCAGTACTTC.

The CDR3 DNA follows: TGTGCCAGCAGGCCTGGACTAGCGGGGGCGGCAGATACGCAGTATTTT. It is translated as CASRPGLAGAADTQYF. The chain combines TRBV2 with TRBJ2-3; TRBD2 agrees at 13 bases. The length of the CDR3 is 16 residues. J gave up 4 bases and V 6 bases, and 7 bases lay outside the gene matches. Germline CDR1 is SNHLY and CDR2 is FYNNEI.

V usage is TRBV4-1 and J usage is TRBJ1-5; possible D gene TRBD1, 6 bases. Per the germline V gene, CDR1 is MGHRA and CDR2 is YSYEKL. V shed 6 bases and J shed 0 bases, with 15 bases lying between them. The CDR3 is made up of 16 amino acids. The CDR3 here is CASSGGGGNSNQPQHF. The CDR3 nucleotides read TGCGCCAGCAGTGGGGGAGGGGGGAATAGCAATCAGCCCCAGCATTTT.

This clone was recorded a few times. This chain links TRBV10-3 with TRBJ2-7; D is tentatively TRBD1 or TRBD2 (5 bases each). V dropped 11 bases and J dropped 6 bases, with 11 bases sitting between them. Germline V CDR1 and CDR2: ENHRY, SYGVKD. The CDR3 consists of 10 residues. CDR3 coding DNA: TGTGCCTGCAGAGGGGTCGAGCAGTACTTC. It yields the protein CACRGVEQYF.

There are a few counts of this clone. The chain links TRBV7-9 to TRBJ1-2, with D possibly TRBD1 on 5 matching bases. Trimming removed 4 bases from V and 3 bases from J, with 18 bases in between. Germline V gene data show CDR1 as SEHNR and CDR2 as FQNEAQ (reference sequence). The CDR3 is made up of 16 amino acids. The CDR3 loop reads CASSSPQTGTYYGYTF. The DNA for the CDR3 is TGTGCCAGCAGCTCCCCTCAAACGGGGACCTACTATGGCTACACCTTC.

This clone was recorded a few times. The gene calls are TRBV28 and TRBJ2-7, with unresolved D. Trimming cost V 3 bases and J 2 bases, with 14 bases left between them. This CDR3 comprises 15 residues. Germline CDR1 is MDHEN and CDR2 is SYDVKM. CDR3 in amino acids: CASSFGTNEAYEQYF. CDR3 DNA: TGTGCCAGCAGTTTCGGTACCAACGAGGCCTACGAGCAGTACTTC.

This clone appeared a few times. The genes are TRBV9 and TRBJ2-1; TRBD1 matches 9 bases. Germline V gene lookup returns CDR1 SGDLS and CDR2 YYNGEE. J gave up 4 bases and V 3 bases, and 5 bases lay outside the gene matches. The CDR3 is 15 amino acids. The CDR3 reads CASSGRDRVYNEQFF. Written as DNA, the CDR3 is TGTGCCAGCAGCGGGAGGGACAGGGTTTACAATGAGCAGTTCTTC.

The CDR3 nucleotides are TGTGCCAGCAGTTTCCGGGGGGCCCGGGGGACTTCCTACACAGATACGCAGTATTTT. This sequence encodes CASSFRGARGTSYTDTQYF. The chain recombines TRBV27 with TRBJ2-3; the D gene is possibly TRBD2 (7 bases). CDR3 size: 19 residues. The V end was cut by 3 bases, the J end by 2 bases, with 24 bases between. The germline CDR1 and CDR2 sequences are MNHEY and SMNVEV (reference sequence).

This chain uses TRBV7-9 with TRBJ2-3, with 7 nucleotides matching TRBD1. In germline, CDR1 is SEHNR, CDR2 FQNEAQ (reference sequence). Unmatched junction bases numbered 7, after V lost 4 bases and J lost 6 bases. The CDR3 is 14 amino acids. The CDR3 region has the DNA TGTGCCAGCAGCTCCCACAGGGGTAGGGATACGCAGTATTTT. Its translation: CASSSHRGRDTQYF.

CDR3 sequence: CAARPRSSGANVLTF. The CDR3 nucleotides read TGTGCTGCAAGACCGAGGAGCTCTGGGGCCAACGTCCTGACTTTC. The rearrangement links TRBV30 to TRBJ2-6, with D hard to call. CDR3 length equals 15 residues. Germline CDR1 reads GTSNPN; CDR2 reads SVGIG (reference sequence).

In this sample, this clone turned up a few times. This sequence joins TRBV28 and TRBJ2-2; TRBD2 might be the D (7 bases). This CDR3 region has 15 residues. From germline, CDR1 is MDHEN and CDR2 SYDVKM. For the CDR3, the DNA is TGTGTTTCCACCGGGGGGCCCGCGAACACCGGGGAGCTGTTTTTT. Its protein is CVSTGGPANTGELFF.

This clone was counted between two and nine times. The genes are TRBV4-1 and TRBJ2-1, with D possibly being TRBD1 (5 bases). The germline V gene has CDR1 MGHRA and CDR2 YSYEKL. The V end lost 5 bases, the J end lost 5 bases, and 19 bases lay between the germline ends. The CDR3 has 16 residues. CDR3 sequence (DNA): TGCGCCAGCAGCACCCAAGACCTTACAGGTGACAATGAGCAGTTCTTC. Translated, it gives CASSTQDLTGDNEQFF.

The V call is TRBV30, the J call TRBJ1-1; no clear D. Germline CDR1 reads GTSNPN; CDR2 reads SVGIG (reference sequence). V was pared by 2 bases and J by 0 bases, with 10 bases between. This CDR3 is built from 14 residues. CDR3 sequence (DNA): TGTGCCTGGAGTCCCGGCAGGATGAACACTGAAGCTTTCTTT. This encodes CAWSPGRMNTEAFF. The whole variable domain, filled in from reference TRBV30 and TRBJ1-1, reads SQTIHQWPATLVQPVGSPLSLECTVEGTSNPNLYWYRQAAGRGLQLLFYSVGIGQISSEVPQNLSASRPQDRQFILSSKKLLLSDSGFYLCAWSPGRMNTEAFFGQGTRLTVV.

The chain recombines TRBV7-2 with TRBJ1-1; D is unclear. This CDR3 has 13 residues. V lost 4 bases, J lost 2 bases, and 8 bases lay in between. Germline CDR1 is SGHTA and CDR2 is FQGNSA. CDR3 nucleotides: TGTGCCAGCAGCTCTCTCCCCAACACTGAAGCTTTCTTT. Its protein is CASSSLPNTEAFF.

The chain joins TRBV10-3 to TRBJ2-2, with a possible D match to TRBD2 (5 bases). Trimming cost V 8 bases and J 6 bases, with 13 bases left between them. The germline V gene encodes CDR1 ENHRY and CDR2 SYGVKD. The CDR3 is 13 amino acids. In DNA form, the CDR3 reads TGTGCCATCTCGGCGCGGGCAGCCGGGGAGCTGTTTTTT. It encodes CAISARAAGELFF.

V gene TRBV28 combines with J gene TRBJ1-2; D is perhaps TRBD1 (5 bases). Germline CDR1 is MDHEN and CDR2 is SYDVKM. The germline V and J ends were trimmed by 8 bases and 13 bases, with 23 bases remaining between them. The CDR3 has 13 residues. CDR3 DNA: TGTGCCAGCTCCCTCGCGGAGGGGCCCGCCGGCACCTTC. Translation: CASSLAEGPAGTF.